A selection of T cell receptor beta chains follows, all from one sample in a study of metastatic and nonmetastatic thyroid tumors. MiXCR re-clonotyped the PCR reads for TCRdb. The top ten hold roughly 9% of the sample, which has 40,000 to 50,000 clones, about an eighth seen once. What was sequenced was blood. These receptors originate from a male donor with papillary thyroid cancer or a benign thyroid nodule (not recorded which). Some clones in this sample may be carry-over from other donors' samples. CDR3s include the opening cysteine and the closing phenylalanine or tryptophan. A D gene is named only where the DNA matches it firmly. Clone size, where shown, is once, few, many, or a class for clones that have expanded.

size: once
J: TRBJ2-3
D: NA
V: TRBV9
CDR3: CASSPRRTDTQYF
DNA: TGTGCCAGCAGCCCTCGGAGGACAGATACGCAGTATTTT

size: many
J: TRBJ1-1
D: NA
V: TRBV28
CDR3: CASSLQGYTEAFF
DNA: TGTGCCAGCAGTTTGCAGGGGTACACTGAAGCTTTCTTT

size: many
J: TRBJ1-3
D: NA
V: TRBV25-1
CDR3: CASSRGGNTIYF
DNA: TGTGCCAGCAGCAGGGGAGGAAACACCATATATTTT

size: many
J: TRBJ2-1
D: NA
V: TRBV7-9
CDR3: CASSLDGNYNEQFF
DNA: TGTGCCAGCAGCTTAGACGGGAACTACAATGAGCAGTTCTTC

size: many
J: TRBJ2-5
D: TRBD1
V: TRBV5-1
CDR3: CASSPGQGQETQYF
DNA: TGCGCCAGCAGCCCAGGACAGGGACAAGAGACCCAGTACTTC

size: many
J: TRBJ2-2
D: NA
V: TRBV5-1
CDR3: CASRQDRDANTGELFF
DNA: TGCGCCAGCAGGCAGGACCGGGACGCTAACACCGGGGAGCTGTTTTTT

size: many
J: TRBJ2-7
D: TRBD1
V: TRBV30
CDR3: CAFRDRGSYEQYF
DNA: TGTGCCTTCCGGGACAGGGGGAGCTACGAGCAGTACTTC

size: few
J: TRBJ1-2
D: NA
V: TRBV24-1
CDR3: CATSAVRGLGYTF
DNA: TGTGCCACCAGTGCCGTCAGGGGTCTCGGCTACACCTTC

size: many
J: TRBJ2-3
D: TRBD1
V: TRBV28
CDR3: CASRSGTGEADTQYF
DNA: TGTGCCAGCAGGTCCGGGACAGGGGAAGCAGATACGCAGTATTTT

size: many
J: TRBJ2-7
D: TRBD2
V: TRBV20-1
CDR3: CSVTGGGPLHEQYF
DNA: TGCAGTGTCACGGGGGGAGGGCCTCTCCACGAGCAGTACTTC

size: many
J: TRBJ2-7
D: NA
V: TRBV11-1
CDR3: CASSSIWTRERNEQYF
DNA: TGTGCCAGCAGCTCGATTTGGACGAGGGAACGGAACGAGCAGTACTTC

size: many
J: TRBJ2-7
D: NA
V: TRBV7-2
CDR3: CASAVGSKAGYEQYF
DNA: TGTGCCAGCGCCGTAGGGAGTAAGGCGGGCTACGAGCAGTACTTC

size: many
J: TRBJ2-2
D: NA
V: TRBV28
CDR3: CASSLHLGRELFF
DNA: TGTGCCAGCAGTTTGCATCTGGGGCGGGAGCTGTTTTTT

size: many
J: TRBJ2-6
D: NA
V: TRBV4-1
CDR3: CASSQARRDSLSGANVLTF
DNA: TGCGCCAGCAGCCAAGCCAGGAGGGACAGTCTCTCTGGGGCCAACGTCCTGACTTTC

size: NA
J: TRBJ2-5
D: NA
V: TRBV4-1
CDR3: CASSLVGGETQYF
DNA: TGCGCCAGCAGCTTGGTCGGAGGGGAGACCCAGTACTTC

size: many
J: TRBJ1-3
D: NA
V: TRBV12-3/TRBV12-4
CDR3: CASSLSWGHGSPNTIYF
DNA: TGTGCCAGCAGCCTATCCTGGGGACACGGGAGCCCAAACACCATATATTTT

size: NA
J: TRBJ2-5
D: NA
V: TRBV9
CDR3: CPSSVGAGQRQETQYF
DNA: TGTCCCAGCAGCGTAGGGGCCGGACAGAGACAAGAGACCCAGTACTTC

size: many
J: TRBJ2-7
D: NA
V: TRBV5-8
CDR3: CASRQGGANEQYF
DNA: TGTGCCAGCAGGCAGGGTGGGGCTAACGAGCAGTACTTC

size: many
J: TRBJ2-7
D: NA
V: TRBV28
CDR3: CASTEGHTPSYEQYF
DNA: TGTGCCAGCACCGAGGGACACACCCCGTCTTACGAGCAGTACTTC

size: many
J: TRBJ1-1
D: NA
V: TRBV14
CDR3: CASSQGGWTEAFF
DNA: TGTGCCAGCAGCCAAGGCGGTTGGACTGAAGCTTTCTTT

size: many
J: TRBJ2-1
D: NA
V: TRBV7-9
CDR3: CASSSPGDSNEQFF
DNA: TGTGCCAGCAGCTCCCCGGGGGATTCCAATGAGCAGTTCTTC

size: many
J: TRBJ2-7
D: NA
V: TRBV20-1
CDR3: CSAEPAREQYF
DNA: TGCAGTGCTGAACCGGCTCGGGAGCAGTACTTC

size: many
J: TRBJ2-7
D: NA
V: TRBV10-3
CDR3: CAISERGKDDEQYF
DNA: TGTGCCATCAGTGAAAGGGGAAAAGATGACGAGCAGTACTTC

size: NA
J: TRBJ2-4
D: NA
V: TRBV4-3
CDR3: CASSQGYDGNIQYF
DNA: TGCGCCAGCAGCCAAGGGTACGATGGGAACATTCAGTACTTC

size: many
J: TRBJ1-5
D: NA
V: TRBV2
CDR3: CASSGGSSRPQHF
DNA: TGTGCCAGCAGTGGGGGATCGAGTCGGCCCCAGCATTTT

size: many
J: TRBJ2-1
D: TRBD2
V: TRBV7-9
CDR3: CASMPRSGSAFNEQFF
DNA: TGTGCCAGCATGCCACGGAGCGGGAGCGCTTTTAATGAGCAGTTCTTC

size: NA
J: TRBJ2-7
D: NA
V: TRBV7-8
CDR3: CASSLFALVDTYEQYF
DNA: TGTGCCAGCAGCTTATTCGCCTTGGTTGACACCTACGAGCAGTACTTC

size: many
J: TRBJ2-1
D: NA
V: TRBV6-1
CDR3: CASLLVEGEQFF
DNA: TGTGCCAGCTTGCTAGTCGAGGGTGAGCAGTTCTTC

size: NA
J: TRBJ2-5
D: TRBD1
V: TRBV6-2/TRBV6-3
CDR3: CASSRTGGGETQYF
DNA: TGTGCCAGCAGTCGAACAGGGGGAGGCGAGACCCAGTACTTC

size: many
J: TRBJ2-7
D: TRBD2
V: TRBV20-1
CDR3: CSARTRPSGSREQYF
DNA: TGCAGTGCTAGGACCCGCCCTAGCGGGAGTCGGGAGCAGTACTTC

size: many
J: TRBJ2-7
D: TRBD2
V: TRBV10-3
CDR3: CAISTSGKTYEQYF
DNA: TGTGCCATCAGCACTAGCGGGAAGACCTACGAGCAGTACTTC

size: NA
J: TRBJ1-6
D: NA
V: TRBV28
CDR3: CASSFQSSYNSPLHF
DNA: TGTGCCAGCAGTTTTCAGAGCTCCTATAATTCACCCCTCCACTTT

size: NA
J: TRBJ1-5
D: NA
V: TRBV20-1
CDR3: CSFTAGGESVQPQHF
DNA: TGCAGCTTTACAGCGGGGGGCGAGTCAGTTCAGCCCCAGCATTTT

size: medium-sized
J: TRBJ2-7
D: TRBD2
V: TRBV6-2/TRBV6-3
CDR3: CASRVWGLAGYEQYF
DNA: TGTGCCAGCAGGGTATGGGGACTAGCGGGGTACGAGCAGTACTTC

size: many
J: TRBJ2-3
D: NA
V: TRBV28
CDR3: CASSLPQKDTQYF
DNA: TGTGCCAGCAGTTTACCGCAGAAAGATACGCAGTATTTT

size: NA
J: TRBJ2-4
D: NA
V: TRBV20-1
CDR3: CSASDVAKNIQHF
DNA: TGCAGTGCCTCGGATGTGGCAAAAAACATTCAGCACTTC

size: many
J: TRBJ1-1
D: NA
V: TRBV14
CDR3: CASSQETNTEAFF
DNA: TGTGCCAGCAGCCAAGAGACAAACACTGAAGCTTTCTTT

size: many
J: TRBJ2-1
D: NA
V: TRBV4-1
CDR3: CASSQDQTEQFF
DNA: TGCGCCAGCAGCCAAGATCAAACTGAGCAGTTCTTC

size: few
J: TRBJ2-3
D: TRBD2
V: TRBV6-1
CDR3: CASSRTSGKRTNTQYF
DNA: TGTGCCAGCAGCAGGACTAGCGGGAAGAGGACAAATACGCAGTATTTT

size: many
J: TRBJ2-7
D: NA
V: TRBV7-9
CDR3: CASSLLSDKQYF
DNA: TGTGCCAGCAGCTTACTATCGGACAAGCAGTACTTC

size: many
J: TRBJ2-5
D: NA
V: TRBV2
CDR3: CASSEKTAWETQYF
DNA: TGTGCCAGCAGTGAAAAGACTGCTTGGGAGACCCAGTACTTC

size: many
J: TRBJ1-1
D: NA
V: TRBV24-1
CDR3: CATSDNTEAFF
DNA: TGTGCCACCAGTGACAACACTGAAGCTTTCTTT

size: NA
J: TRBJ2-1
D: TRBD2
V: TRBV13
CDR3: CASSLGGSSYNEQFF
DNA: TGCGCCAGCAGCTTAGGCGGGAGCTCCTACAATGAGCAGTTCTTC

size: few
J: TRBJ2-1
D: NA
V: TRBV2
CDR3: CASNRGVNNEQFF
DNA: TGTGCCAGCAATAGGGGTGTGAACAATGAGCAGTTCTTC

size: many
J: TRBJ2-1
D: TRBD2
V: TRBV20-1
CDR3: CSASGVAGANEQFF
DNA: TGCAGTGCTAGCGGGGTAGCGGGAGCGAATGAGCAGTTCTTC